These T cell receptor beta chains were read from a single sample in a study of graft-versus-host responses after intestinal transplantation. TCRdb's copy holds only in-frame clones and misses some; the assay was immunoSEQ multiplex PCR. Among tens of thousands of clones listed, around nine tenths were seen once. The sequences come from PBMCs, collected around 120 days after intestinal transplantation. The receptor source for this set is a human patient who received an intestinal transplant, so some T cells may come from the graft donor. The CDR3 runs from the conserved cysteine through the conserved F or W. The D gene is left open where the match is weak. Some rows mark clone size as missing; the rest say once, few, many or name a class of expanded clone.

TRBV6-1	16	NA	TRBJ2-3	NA	TGTGCCAGCAGTGAAGCAACGGCCCGGGCGGGAGATACGCAGTATTTT	CASSEATARAGDTQYF
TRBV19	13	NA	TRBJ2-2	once	TGTGCCAGTAGGCCGGGGGACGGCGGGGAGCTGTTTTTT	CASRPGDGGELFF
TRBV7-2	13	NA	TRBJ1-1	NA	TGTGCCAGCAGCTTACGACCCGGCGATGAAGCTTTCTTT	CASSLRPGDEAFF
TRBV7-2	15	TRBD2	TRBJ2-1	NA	TGTGCCAGCAGCTTAGGACTAGCGGGAGGAGTAGAGCAGTTCTTC	CASSLGLAGGVEQFF
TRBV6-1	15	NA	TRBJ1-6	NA	TGTGCCAGCAGCAAGACACAGGGTACGCTAAGTGCCCTCCACTTT	CASSKTQGTLSALHF
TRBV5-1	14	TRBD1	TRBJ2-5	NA	TGCGCCAGCAGCTTGGGCGACAGGGGGGAGACCCAGTACTTC	CASSLGDRGETQYF
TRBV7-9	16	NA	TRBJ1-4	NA	TGTGCCAGCAGCGCGGCGACAGAGCCAACTAATGAAAAACTGTTTTTT	CASSAATEPTNEKLFF
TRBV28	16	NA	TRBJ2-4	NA	TGTGCCAGCAGCCTCATCGGTGAACAGGGCAAAAACATTCAGTACTTC	CASSLIGEQGKNIQYF
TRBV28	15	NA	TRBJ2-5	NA	TGTGCCAGCAAACCCGGGCGGATATGGCAAGAGACCCAGTACTTC	CASKPGRIWQETQYF
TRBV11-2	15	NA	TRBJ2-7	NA	TGTGCCAGCAGCTTAGAGTGGGATAGCTCCTACGAGCAGTACTTC	CASSLEWDSSYEQYF
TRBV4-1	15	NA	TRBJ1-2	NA	TGCGCCAGCAGCCTTACCCCGGGTGGAAGCTATGGCTACACCTTC	CASSLTPGGSYGYTF
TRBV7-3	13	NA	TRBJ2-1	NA	TGTGCCAGCAGCTTAAACAGGGTCGATGAGCAGTTCTTC	CASSLNRVDEQFF
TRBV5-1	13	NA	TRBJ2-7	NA	TGCGCCAGCAGGAATGATCGTAGCGGAAGACCATTTTTC	CASRNDRSGRPFF
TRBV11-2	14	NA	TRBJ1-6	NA	TGTGCCAGCAGCCAGGAGGCAGGGACCTCACCCCTCCACTTT	CASSQEAGTSPLHF
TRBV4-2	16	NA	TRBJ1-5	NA	TGTGCCAGCAGCCAAGATCAAGGGGTCGTCAATCAGCCCCAGCATTTT	CASSQDQGVVNQPQHF
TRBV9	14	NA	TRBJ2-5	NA	TGTGCCAGCAGCGTAGTTCCGGCACAAGAGACCCAGTACTTC	CASSVVPAQETQYF
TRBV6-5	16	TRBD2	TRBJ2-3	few	TGTGCCAGCAGTTACTCTCTAGCGGGGCCACCAGATACGCAGTATTTT	CASSYSLAGPPDTQYF
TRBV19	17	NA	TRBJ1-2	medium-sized	TGTGCCAGTAATCTCCGGGGACTCACCAGGGACTATGATGGCTACACCTTC	CASNLRGLTRDYDGYTF
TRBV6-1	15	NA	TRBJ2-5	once	TGTGCCAGCAGTGAATTCTTGAGGCCACAAGAGACCCAGTACTTC	CASSEFLRPQETQYF
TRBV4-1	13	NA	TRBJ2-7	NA	TGCGCCAGCAGCCAAGCTTTGACCTACGAGCAGTACTTC	CASSQALTYEQYF
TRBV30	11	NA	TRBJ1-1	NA	TGTGCCTGGAGCGTTATAACTGAAGCTTTCTTT	CAWSVITEAFF
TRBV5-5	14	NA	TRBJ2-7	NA	TGTGCCAGCAGCTTGGGACAGGCCTCCTACGAGCAGTACTTC	CASSLGQASYEQYF
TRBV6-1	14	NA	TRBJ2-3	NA	TGTGCCAGCAGGAGGGGTGGCGGTGCAGATACGCAGTATTTT	CASRRGGGADTQYF
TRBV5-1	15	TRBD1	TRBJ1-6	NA	TGCGCCAGCAGGGCCTCCGGGACAGGCAATTCACCCCTCCACTTT	CASRASGTGNSPLHF
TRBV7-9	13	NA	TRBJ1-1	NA	TGTGCCAGCAGCTTAGAGGGGGTCACTGAAGCTTTCTTT	CASSLEGVTEAFF
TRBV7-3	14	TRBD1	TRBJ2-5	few	TGTGCCAGCAGCCCGACAGGGCTGCAAGAGACCCAGTACTTC	CASSPTGLQETQYF
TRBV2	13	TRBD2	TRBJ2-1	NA	TGTGCCACATTAGCGGGAGCCTACAATGAGCAGTTCTTC	CATLAGAYNEQFF
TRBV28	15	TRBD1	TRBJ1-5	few	TGTGCCAGCGCTGGGGCAGGGGGCCGCGGTCAGCCCCAGCATTTT	CASAGAGGRGQPQHF
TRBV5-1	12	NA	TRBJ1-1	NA	TGCGCCAGCAGCTTGCCACAGGGTGAAGCTTTCTTT	CASSLPQGEAFF
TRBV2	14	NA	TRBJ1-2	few	TGTGCCAGCAGTTTACAGCAGGGCGCAGGTGGCTACACCTTC	CASSLQQGAGGYTF
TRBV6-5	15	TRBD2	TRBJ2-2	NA	TGTGCCAGCAGTTGGACTAGCGGGAACACCGGGGAGCTGTTTTTT	CASSWTSGNTGELFF
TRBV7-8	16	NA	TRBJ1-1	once	TGTGCCAGCAGCCCAGGGCGGGCACTTTCGAACACTGAAGCTTTCTTT	CASSPGRALSNTEAFF
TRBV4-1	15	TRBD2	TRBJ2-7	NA	TGCGCCAGCAGTTACCAGCGGGGGGACCCCTACGAGCAGTACTTC	CASSYQRGDPYEQYF
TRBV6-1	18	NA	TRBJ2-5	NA	TGCGCCAGCAGTGAACTAAGCGGCTTGAGTTCATTAAGGGAGACCCAGTACTTC	CASSELSGLSSLRETQYF
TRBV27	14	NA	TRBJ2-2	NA	TGTGCCAGCAGAGTTTCGGGAAGTACCGGGGAGCTGTTTTTT	CASRVSGSTGELFF
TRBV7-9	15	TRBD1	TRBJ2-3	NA	TGTGCCAGCAGCTACCCGGGACAGGGCACAGATACGCAGTATTTT	CASSYPGQGTDTQYF
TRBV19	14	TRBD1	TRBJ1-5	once	TGTGCCAGTAGTTCTACAGGGGGCAATCAGCCCCAGCATTTT	CASSSTGGNQPQHF
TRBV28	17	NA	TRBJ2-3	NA	TGTGCCAGCAGTTTATGGGTCAGGGAGATGACTACAGATACGCAGTATTTT	CASSLWVREMTTDTQYF
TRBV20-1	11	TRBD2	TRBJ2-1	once	TGCAGTGCTGTCCGGGGGGATGAGCAGTTCTTC	CSAVRGDEQFF
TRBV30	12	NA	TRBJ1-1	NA	TGTGCCTGCAGGATTCGGAACACTGAAGCTTTCTTT	CACRIRNTEAFF
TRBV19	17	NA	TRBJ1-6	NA	TGTGCCAGTAGTCCCTTTTACTCCAGGGAAAGGTCTTCACCCCTCCACTTT	CASSPFYSRERSSPLHF
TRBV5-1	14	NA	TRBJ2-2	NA	TGCGCCAGCAGGGCTGGGTATCTCACCGGGGAGCTGTTTTTT	CASRAGYLTGELFF
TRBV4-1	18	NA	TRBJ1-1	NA	TGCGCCAGCAGCCAAGATATTAGTCAGGCCTATATGAACACTGAAGCTTTCTTT	CASSQDISQAYMNTEAFF
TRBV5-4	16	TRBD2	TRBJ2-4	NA	TGTGCCAGCAGCCCCTTACCGGGACTAGCTCAAAACATTCAGTACTTC	CASSPLPGLAQNIQYF
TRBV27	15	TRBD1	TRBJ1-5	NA	TGTGCCAGCAGTCCAGGGGGCCAGGGCCATCAGCCCCAGCATTTT	CASSPGGQGHQPQHF
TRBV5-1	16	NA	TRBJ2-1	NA	TGCGCCAGCAGCTTGGTAGCAGGGCAGGTTTACAATGAGCAGTTCTTC	CASSLVAGQVYNEQFF
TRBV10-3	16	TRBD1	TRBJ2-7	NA	TGTGCCATCTCGAGGACCGCGCGACAGGGAACTTACGAGCAGTACTTC	CAISRTARQGTYEQYF
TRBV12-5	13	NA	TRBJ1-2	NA	TGTGCTAGTGCCCCGGACAGTAACTATGGCTACACCTTC	CASAPDSNYGYTF
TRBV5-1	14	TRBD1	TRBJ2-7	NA	TGCGCCAGCAGCTTGGGGGACAGCTCCTACGAGCAGTACTTC	CASSLGDSSYEQYF
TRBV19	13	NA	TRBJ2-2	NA	TGTGCCAGTAGTATAGATATCGCCGGGGAGCTGTTTTTT	CASSIDIAGELFF
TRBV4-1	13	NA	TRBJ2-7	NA	TGCGCCAGCAGCCAGTTGGGGGCCCACGAGCAGTACTTC	CASSQLGAHEQYF
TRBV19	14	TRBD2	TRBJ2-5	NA	TGTGCCAGTAGTTCCCTAGCGGTACAAGAGACCCAGTACTTC	CASSSLAVQETQYF
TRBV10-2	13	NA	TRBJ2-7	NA	TGCGCCAGCAGCTTCGCCTTTTCGTACGAGCAGTACTTC	CASSFAFSYEQYF
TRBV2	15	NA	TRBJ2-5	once	TGTGCCAGCAGTCGGGCGGGGCCGTACCAAGAGACCCAGTACTTC	CASSRAGPYQETQYF
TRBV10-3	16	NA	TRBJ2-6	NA	TGTGCCATCAGTGAGTCCGAGGTCGCTGGGGCCAACGTCCTGACTTTC	CAISESEVAGANVLTF
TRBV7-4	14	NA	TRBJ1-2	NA	TGTGCCAGCACCGCCAGAGGGTATAACTATGGCTACACCTTC	CASTARGYNYGYTF
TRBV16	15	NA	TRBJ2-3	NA	TGTGCCAGCAGCGATAGGGGCGGTTACACAGATACGCAGTATTTT	CASSDRGGYTDTQYF